The 29 T cell receptor beta chains in this list originate from one sample, sequenced in a study of blood T cell repertoires in COVID-19. Here immunoSEQ multiplex PCR was the method, and the copy in TCRdb shows in-frame clones only, minus some. This repertoire shows a few hundred thousand clones, 80% to 90% found once; its top ten account for 2.2%. Sequencing input: peripheral blood. These TCRs come from a woman between 50 and 59 years old with acute or convalescent COVID-19.

V gene TRBV3-1 (or the pseudogene TRBV3-2) combines with J gene TRBJ1-5; D is unresolved. Trimming cost V 1 base and J 0 bases, with 10 bases left between them. The CDR3 loop spans 16 amino acids. Germline assignment: CDR1 LGHDT and CDR2 YNNKEL (reference sequence). The CDR3 DNA reads as TGTGCCAGCAGCCAAGGGGCAGACTATAGCAATCAGCCCCAGCATTTT. Protein product: CASSQGADYSNQPQHF.

The rearrangement joins TRBV7-2 to TRBJ1-1; TRBD1 is a possible D gene (5 bases). Germline CDR1 SGHTA, CDR2 FQGNSA. The V gene lost 5 bases and the J gene lost 2 bases, with 12 bases spanning the gap. The CDR3 extends over 14 amino acids. CDR3 in amino acids: CASSDRQINTEAFF. Written as DNA, the CDR3 is TGTGCCAGCAGCGACCGACAGATAAACACTGAAGCTTTCTTT.

This clone showed up just once. V gene TRBV24-1 combines with J gene TRBJ2-3, with a possible D match to TRBD1 (5 bases). The V end was cut by 3 bases, the J end by 2 bases, with 17 bases between. Germline CDR1 reads KGHDR; CDR2 reads SFDVKD. This CDR3 region has 17 residues. The CDR3 nucleotides read TGTGCCACCAGTGATCCTCTTAAGGGGCTAGACACAGATACGCAGTATTTT. This sequence encodes CATSDPLKGLDTDTQYF.

This sequence joins TRBV11-3 and TRBJ2-2, with 10 bases fitting TRBD1. The CDR3 extends over 15 amino acids. Unmatched junction bases numbered 5, after V lost 5 bases and J lost 5 bases. The germline gives CDR1 SGHNT, CDR2 YENEEA. In DNA form, the CDR3 reads TGTGCCAGCAGCGGACAGGGGGGAGGTACCGGGGAGCTGTTTTTT. Amino acid sequence: CASSGQGGGTGELFF. The complete variable domain, with remaining parts taken from reference TRBV11-3 and TRBJ2-2, reads EAGVVQSPRYKIIEKKQPVAFWCNPISGHNTLYWYLQNLGQGPELLIRYENEEAVDDSQLPKDRFSAERLKGVDSTLKIQPAELGDSAVYLCASSGQGGGTGELFFGEGSRLTVL.

V gene TRBV4-1 combines with J gene TRBJ2-7; perhaps TRBD1 as D (5 bases). The CDR3 loop spans 14 amino acids. The germline V gene encodes CDR1 MGHRA and CDR2 YSYEKL. Trimming shortened V by 2 bases and J by 0 bases, and 8 bases separated the two germline ends. As DNA, the CDR3 is TGCGCCAGCAGCCAAACGGACATCTCCTACGAGCAGTACTTC. Its translation is CASSQTDISYEQYF.

The chain couples TRBV27 to TRBJ2-5; TRBD1 matches at 9 bases. Germline V gene sequence: CDR1 MNHEY, CDR2 SMNVEV (reference sequence). This CDR3 contains 14 residues. With V trimmed by 6 bases and J by 3 bases, 5 bases remained unmatched. CDR3: CASRNRGREETQYF. The CDR3, as DNA: TGTGCCAGCAGAAACAGGGGGCGTGAAGAGACCCAGTACTTC.

CDR3 sequence reads: CASSYRSLAGANVLTF. In nucleotides, the CDR3 is TGTGCCAGCAGTTACCGTAGTCTCGCTGGGGCCAACGTCCTGACTTTC. The V gene is TRBV6-6, the J gene TRBJ2-6; D unclear. The CDR3 is 16 amino acids. Germline lookup yields CDR1 MNHNY and CDR2 SVGAGI (reference sequence). V lost 2 bases, J lost 2 bases, and 10 bases lay in between.

The rearrangement joins TRBV7-3 to TRBJ1-6; no clear D. This CDR3 spans 13 amino acids. Trimming cost V 5 bases and J 5 bases, with 7 bases left between them. CDR1 and CDR2 from the germline V gene are SGHTA and FQGTGA. The CDR3 spells CASSPGDNSPLHF. CDR3 in DNA: TGTGCCAGCAGCCCCGGGGATAATTCACCCCTCCACTTT.

The gene calls are TRBV18 and TRBJ1-2; D perhaps matches TRBD1 (6 bases). The V gene lost 3 bases and the J gene lost 4 bases, with 12 bases spanning the gap. This CDR3 comprises 14 residues. Germline V gene lookup returns CDR1 KGHSH and CDR2 LQKENI. CDR3 nucleotides: TGTGCCAGCTCACCCGCCTCACAGGGCTATGGCTACACCTTC. Protein product: CASSPASQGYGYTF.

The rearrangement uses TRBV29-1 and TRBJ1-2; possible D gene TRBD1, 5 bases. V lost 6 bases and J 8 bases, leaving 16 bases between the germline ends. Germline V CDR1 and CDR2: SQVTM, ANQGSEA. This CDR3 spans 12 amino acids. CDR3 amino acids: CSVIGSRVGYTF. CDR3 sequence (DNA): TGCAGCGTGATCGGGTCCAGGGTCGGCTACACCTTC. Using reference TRBV29-1 and TRBJ1-2 for the parts outside the CDR3, the full variable domain is SAVISQKPSRDICQRGTSLTIQCQVDSQVTMMFWYRQQPGQSLTLIATANQGSEATYESGFVIDKFPISRPNLTFSTLTVSNMSPEDSSIYLCSVIGSRVGYTFGSGTRLTVV.

The gene calls are TRBV7-9 and TRBJ1-2; D not certain. Between the trimmed V and J ends, which lost 1 base and 8 bases, there was a span of 20 bases. Germline lookup yields CDR1 SEHNR and CDR2 FQNEAQ (reference sequence). The CDR3 has 16 amino acids. This CDR3 is CASSLGAGLEPYGYTF. In DNA, the CDR3 is TGTGCCAGCAGCTTAGGGGCGGGCTTAGAGCCGTACGGCTACACCTTC.

J is TRBJ2-5 and V is TRBV11-2; the match to TRBD1 covers 9 bases. Germline lookup yields CDR1 SGHAT and CDR2 FQNNGV. V shed 3 bases and J 5 bases; nucleotides not matched to a gene: 10. This CDR3 is 16 amino acids long. Here the CDR3 DNA reads TGTGCCAGCAGCTTCCTCAAACAGGGGGCCGGGGAGACCCAGTACTTC. This codes for CASSFLKQGAGETQYF.

The J gene is TRBJ2-3, the V gene TRBV6-1; D possibly corresponds to TRBD2 (7 bases). Germline assignment: CDR1 MNHNS and CDR2 SASEGT. The CDR3 totals 17 residues. V lost 0 bases to trimming and J lost 0 bases, with 13 bases between them. Here the CDR3 reads CASSEALGGASTDTQYF. In DNA, the CDR3 is TGTGCCAGCAGTGAAGCTCTAGGGGGGGCCAGCACAGATACGCAGTATTTT.

V and J are TRBV10-3 and TRBJ1-1; D call uncertain. V was shortened by 5 bases and J by 5 bases, with 9 bases between the two germline ends. The CDR3 is made up of 12 amino acids. Germline V gene sequence: CDR1 ENHRY, CDR2 SYGVKD. CDR3 coding DNA: TGTGCCATCAGTTTAACGGGGACTGAAGCTTTCTTT. It encodes CAISLTGTEAFF.

This clone appeared once. The rearrangement uses TRBV5-1 and TRBJ2-3, with D perhaps matching TRBD2 (5 bases). Per germline, CDR1 SGHRS and CDR2 YFSETQ. Trimming took 6 bases from V and 0 from J, leaving 17 bases between them. The CDR3 runs 16 residues. CDR3 amino acids: CASNPDGLSSTDTQYF. The CDR3 region has the DNA TGCGCCAGCAACCCGGACGGACTCTCCAGCACAGATACGCAGTATTTT.

The rearrangement uses TRBV21-1 and TRBJ2-7; the DNA was not compared with TRBD1, the D call given in the table. TRBV21-1 is a pseudogene segment. The CDR3 extends over 13 amino acids. In nucleotides, the CDR3 is TGTGCCATTTTAAGGCAGGGTTCCGGCGAGCAGTACTTC. Protein product: CAILRQGSGEQYF.

V usage is TRBV5-1 and J usage is TRBJ2-7; 10 bases match TRBD1. CDR3 length: 16 amino acids. The ends lost 4 bases at V and 2 bases at J; junction bases unmatched: 9. CDR1 SGHRS and CDR2 YFSETQ come from the germline V gene. CDR3 region: CASSIGGTGVTYEQYF. In nucleotides, the CDR3 is TGCGCCAGCAGCATAGGTGGGACAGGGGTTACCTACGAGCAGTACTTC.

The chain recombines TRBV18 with TRBJ2-1; D might be TRBD1 (5 bases). Germline CDR1 and CDR2: KGHSH and LQKENI. Trimming pared 1 base from V and 2 bases from J, leaving 9 bases between. The CDR3 extends over 15 amino acids. CDR3 in amino acids: CASSPRTGTYNEQFF. The CDR3 nucleotides are TGTGCCAGCTCACCACGTACAGGCACCTACAATGAGCAGTTCTTC.

The chain joins TRBV24-1 to TRBJ2-5, with TRBD2 matching 7 bases. CDR1 and CDR2 from the germline V gene are KGHDR and SFDVKD. Trimming cost V 6 bases and J 2 bases; bases outside gene matches: 8. This CDR3 has 15 residues. Here the CDR3 reads CATSPGGAGQETQYF. The CDR3 nucleotides read TGTGCCACCAGTCCCGGGGGAGCGGGACAAGAGACCCAGTACTTC.

This sequence joins TRBV5-3 and TRBJ1-3; TRBD1 agrees at 8 bases. TRBV5-3 is reported as an ORF; its role is uncertain. J lost 2 bases, V lost 4 bases, and 5 bases had no gene match. CDR3 size: 15 residues. This CDR3 reads CARSRTGKTGNTIYF. As DNA, the CDR3 is TGTGCCAGAAGCCGGACAGGGAAGACTGGAAACACCATATATTTT.

The chain combines TRBV19 with TRBJ2-2, with TRBD1 identical over 7 bases. CDR3 length equals 14 residues. The J segment lost 6 bases and the V segment lost 4 bases, leaving 5 bases of the junction unmatched. Germline values: CDR1 LNHDA, CDR2 SQIVND (reference sequence). This chain's CDR3 is CASSKTGFSGELFF. CDR3 nucleotides: TGTGCCAGTAGTAAGACAGGGTTTTCCGGGGAGCTGTTTTTT.

This clone occurred once. The gene calls are TRBV5-1 and TRBJ2-1, with a tentative D call TRBD2 (6 bases). The ends were cut back, 0 bases at V and 4 bases at J, with 11 bases in the middle. Germline V gene data show CDR1 as SGHRS and CDR2 as YFSETQ. The CDR3 is made up of 15 amino acids. CDR3 residues: CASSLGGTTYNEQFF. The CDR3 DNA reads TGCGCCAGCAGCTTGGGCGGGACGACTTACAATGAGCAGTTCTTC.

The genes are TRBV5-8 and TRBJ1-1; D remains ambiguous. CDR3 length equals 14 residues. CDR1 SGHTS and CDR2 YDEGEE come from the germline V gene. V was pared by 6 bases and J by 5 bases, with 17 bases between. CDR3 in amino acids: CASNTRVLWTEAFF. As DNA, the CDR3 is TGTGCCAGCAACACTCGGGTGTTGTGGACTGAAGCTTTCTTT.

The rearrangement joins TRBV27 to TRBJ2-6; no firm D call. Trimming cost V 4 bases and J 0 bases, with 10 bases left between them. The CDR3 runs 16 residues. Germline V gives CDR1 MNHEY, CDR2 SMNVEV (reference sequence). DNA for the CDR3: TGTGCCAGCAGTTCAGTTTTCGCCTCTGGGGCCAACGTCCTGACTTTC. Translation: CASSSVFASGANVLTF.

The chain joins TRBV19 to TRBJ2-2; 11 bases fit TRBD2. The CDR3 extends over 17 amino acids. Germline values: CDR1 LNHDA, CDR2 SQIVND (reference sequence). V was pared by 4 bases and J by 6 bases, with 10 bases of the junction left unmatched. CDR3 loop: CASSTGTSGAFSGELFF. The CDR3 bases are TGTGCCAGTAGTACCGGGACTAGCGGCGCTTTCTCCGGGGAGCTGTTTTTT.

V and J are TRBV30 and TRBJ1-5; a weak D match, TRBD1 (6 bases). The ends were cut back, 2 bases at V and 1 base at J, with 18 bases in the middle. The CDR3 loop spans 17 amino acids. Germline CDR1 is GTSNPN and CDR2 is SVGIG (reference sequence). The CDR3 DNA sequence: TGTGCCTGGAGTCGGGGGGCAGGTAGTGGAAGCAATCAGCCCCAGCATTTT. Protein: CAWSRGAGSGSNQPQHF.

This chain joins TRBV15 and TRBJ2-1, with TRBD1 identical over 7 bases. V trimming: 3 bases; J trimming: 6 bases; junction bases outside the gene matches: 2. The length of the CDR3 is 13 residues. Germline V gene data show CDR1 as LNHNV and CDR2 as YYDKDF (reference sequence). CDR3 region: CATSSYRGNEQFF. CDR3 nucleotides: TGTGCCACCAGCAGCTACAGGGGCAATGAGCAGTTCTTC. Supplemented by reference TRBV15 and TRBJ2-1, the full variable domain reads DAMVIQNPRYQVTQFGKPVTLSCSQTLNHNVMYWYQQKSSQAPKLLFHYYDKDFNNEADTPDNFQSRRPNTSFCFLDIRSPGLGDTAMYLCATSSYRGNEQFFGPGTRLTVL.

This chain connects TRBV11-2 to TRBJ2-2; the match to TRBD2 covers 8 bases. V lost 5 bases and J lost 1; bases outside the gene matches: 6. Per the germline V gene, CDR1 is SGHAT and CDR2 is FQNNGV. The CDR3 runs to 16 residues. As DNA, the CDR3 is TGTGCCAGCAGCCAAAGCGGGAGTCAGAACACCGGGGAGCTGTTTTTT. As protein: CASSQSGSQNTGELFF. Supplemented by reference TRBV11-2 and TRBJ2-2, the full variable domain reads EAGVAQSPRYKIIEKRQSVAFWCNPISGHATLYWYQQILGQGPKLLIQFQNNGVVDDSQLPKDRFSAERLKGVDSTLKIQPAKLEDSAVYLCASSQSGSQNTGELFFGEGSRLTVL.

The chain couples TRBV5-1 to TRBJ2-3, with TRBD2 matching 9 bases. The CDR3 contains 16 residues. Trimming at V came to 4 bases and at J to 5 bases, leaving 11 bases not matched to a gene. From germline, CDR1 is SGHRS and CDR2 YFSETQ. CDR3 DNA sequence: TGCGCCAGCAGCATTTCTAGCGGGGCGTCCTTAGATACGCAGTATTTT. Its translation is CASSISSGASLDTQYF.